Given below is one T cell receptor (beta chain) in context. The data were obtained in a study of blood T cell repertoires in COVID-19. Whole-study context: From T cells, B-cell-depleted T cells, or PBMCs came the material, which was cDNA or gDNA.

Authors' methods: Amplification from reference gene primers served as the basis for estimated nucleated cell counts. Assay used: immunoSEQ multiplex PCR; TCRdb lists only in-frame clones, some missing. That table is the source of V, J and clone size, and D and trimming were worked out from the DNA. In the table there are 270,000 or so clones, 86% of which are singletons. Trimming took off 6 bases at V and 5 bases at J, with 8 bases between the two ends. The germline gives CDR1 SNHLY, CDR2 FYNNEI. The CDR3 is 12 residues long. The source of this sequence is a woman in her twenties or thirties with COVID-19, enrolled during active disease. The genes are TRBV2 and TRBJ1-5; no firm D call. The specimen was peripheral blood. The CDR3 region is CASSYSDQPQHF. The CDR3 DNA follows: TGTGCCAGCAGCTATTCTGATCAGCCCCAGCATTTT.